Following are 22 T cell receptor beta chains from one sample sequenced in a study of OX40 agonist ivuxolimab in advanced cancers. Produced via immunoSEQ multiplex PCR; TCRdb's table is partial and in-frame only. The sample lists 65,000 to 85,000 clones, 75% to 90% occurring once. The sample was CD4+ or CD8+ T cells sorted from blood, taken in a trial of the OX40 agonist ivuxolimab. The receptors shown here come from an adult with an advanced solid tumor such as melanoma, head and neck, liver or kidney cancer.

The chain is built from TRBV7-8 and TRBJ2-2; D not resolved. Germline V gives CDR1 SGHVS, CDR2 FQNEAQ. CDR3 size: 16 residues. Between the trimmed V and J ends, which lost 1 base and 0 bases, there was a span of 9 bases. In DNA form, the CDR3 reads TGTGCCAGCAGCTTAGAAACCGGCTCGAACACCGGGGAGCTGTTTTTT. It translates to CASSLETGSNTGELFF.

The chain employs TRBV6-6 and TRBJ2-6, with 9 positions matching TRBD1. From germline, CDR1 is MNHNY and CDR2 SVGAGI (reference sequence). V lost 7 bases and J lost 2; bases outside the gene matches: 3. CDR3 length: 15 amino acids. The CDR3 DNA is TGTGCCAGCACAACAGGGGGCCCTGGGGCCAACGTCCTGACTTTC. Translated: CASTTGGPGANVLTF.

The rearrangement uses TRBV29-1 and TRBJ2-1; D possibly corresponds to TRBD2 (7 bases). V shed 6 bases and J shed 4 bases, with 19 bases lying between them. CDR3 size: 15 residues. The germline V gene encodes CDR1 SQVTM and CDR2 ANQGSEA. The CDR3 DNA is TGCAGCGTCGCGGGGGCCCTACCAAATTACAATGAGCAGTTCTTC. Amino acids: CSVAGALPNYNEQFF.

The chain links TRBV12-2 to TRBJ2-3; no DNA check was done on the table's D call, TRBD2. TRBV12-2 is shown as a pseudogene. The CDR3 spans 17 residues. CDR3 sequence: CASRHHGTGGGTDTQYF. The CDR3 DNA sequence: TGTGCAAGTCGCCACCATGGCACGGGGGGGGGCACAGATACGCAGTATTTT.

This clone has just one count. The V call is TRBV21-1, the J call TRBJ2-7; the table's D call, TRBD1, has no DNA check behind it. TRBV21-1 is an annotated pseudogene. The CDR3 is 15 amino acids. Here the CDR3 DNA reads TGTGCCAGCAGCAAACAGGGTGGTACCTCCTACGAGCAGTACTTC. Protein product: CASSKQGGTSYEQYF.

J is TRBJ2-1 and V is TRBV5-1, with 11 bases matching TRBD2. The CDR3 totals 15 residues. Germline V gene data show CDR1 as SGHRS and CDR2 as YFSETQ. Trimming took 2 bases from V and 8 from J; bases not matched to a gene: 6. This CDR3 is CASSFTSGGGDEQFF. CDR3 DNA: TGCGCCAGCAGCTTTACTAGCGGGGGTGGGGATGAGCAGTTCTTC.

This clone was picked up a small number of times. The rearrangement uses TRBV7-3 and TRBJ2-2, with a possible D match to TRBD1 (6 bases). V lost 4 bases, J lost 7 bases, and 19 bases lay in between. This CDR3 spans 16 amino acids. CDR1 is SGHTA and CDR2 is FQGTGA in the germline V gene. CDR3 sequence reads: CASSSDRIVNGGELFF. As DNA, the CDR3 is TGTGCCAGCAGCTCCGACAGGATCGTTAACGGCGGGGAGCTGTTTTTT. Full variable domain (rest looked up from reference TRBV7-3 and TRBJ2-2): GAGVSQTPSNKVTEKGKYVELRCDPISGHTALYWYRQSLGQGPEFLIYFQGTGAADDSGLPNDRFFAVRPEGSVSTLKIQRTERGDSAVYLCASSSDRIVNGGELFFGEGSRLTVL.

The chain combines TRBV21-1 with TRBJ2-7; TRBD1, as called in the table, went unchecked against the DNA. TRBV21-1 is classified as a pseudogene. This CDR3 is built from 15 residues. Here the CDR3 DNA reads TGTGCCAGCAGCAAAGACTACAGGGGTAGCGACGAGCAGTACTTC. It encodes CASSKDYRGSDEQYF.

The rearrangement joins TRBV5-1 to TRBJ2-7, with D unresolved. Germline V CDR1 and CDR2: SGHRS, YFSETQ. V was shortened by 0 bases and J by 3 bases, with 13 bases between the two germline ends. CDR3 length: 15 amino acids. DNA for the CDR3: TGCGCCAGCAGCTTGGAACAGTCAAAGAGCTACGAGCAGTACTTC. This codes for CASSLEQSKSYEQYF.

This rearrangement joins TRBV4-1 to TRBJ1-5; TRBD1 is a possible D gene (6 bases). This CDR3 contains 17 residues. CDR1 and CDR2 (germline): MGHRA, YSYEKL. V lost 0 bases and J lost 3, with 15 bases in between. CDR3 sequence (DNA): TGCGCCAGCAGCCAAGAGTTTACAGGGTGGAACAATCAGCCCCAGCATTTT. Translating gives CASSQEFTGWNNQPQHF.

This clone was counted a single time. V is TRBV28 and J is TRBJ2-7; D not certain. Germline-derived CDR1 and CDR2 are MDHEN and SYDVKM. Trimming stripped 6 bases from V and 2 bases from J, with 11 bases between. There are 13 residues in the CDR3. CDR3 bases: TGTGCCAGCAGCCCCCTTTTCCCCTACGAGCAGTACTTC. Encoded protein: CASSPLFPYEQYF.

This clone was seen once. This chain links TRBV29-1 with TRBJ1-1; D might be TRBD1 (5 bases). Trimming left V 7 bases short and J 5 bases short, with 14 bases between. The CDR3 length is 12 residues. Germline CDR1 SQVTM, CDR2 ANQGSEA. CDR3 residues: CSAKTGETEAFF. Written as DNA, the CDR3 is TGCAGCGCCAAAACGGGGGAGACTGAAGCTTTCTTT.

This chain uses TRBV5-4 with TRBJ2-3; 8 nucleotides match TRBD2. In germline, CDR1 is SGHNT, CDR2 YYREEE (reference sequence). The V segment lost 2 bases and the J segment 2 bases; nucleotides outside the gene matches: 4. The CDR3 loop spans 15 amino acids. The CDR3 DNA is TGTGCCAGCAGCTTCGGGGGGGGCTCCACAGATACGCAGTATTTT. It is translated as CASSFGGGSTDTQYF.

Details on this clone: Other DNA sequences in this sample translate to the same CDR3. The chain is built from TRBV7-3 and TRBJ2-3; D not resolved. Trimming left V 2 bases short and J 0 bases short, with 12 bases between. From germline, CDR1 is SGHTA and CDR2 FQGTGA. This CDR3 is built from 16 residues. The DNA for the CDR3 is TGTGCCAGCAGCTTACTCCCCGGGCCTAGCACAGATACGCAGTATTTT. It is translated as CASSLLPGPSTDTQYF. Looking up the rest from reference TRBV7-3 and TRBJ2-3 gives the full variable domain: GAGVSQTPSNKVTEKGKYVELRCDPISGHTALYWYRQSLGQGPEFLIYFQGTGAADDSGLPNDRFFAVRPEGSVSTLKIQRTERGDSAVYLCASSLLPGPSTDTQYFGPGTRLTVL.

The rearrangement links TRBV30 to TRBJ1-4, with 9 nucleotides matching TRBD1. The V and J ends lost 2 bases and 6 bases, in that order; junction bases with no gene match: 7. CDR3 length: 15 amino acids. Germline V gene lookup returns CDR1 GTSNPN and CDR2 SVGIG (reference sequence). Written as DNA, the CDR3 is TGTGCCTGGAGTCCTAGACAGGGGGACTATGAAAAACTGTTTTTT. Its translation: CAWSPRQGDYEKLFF.

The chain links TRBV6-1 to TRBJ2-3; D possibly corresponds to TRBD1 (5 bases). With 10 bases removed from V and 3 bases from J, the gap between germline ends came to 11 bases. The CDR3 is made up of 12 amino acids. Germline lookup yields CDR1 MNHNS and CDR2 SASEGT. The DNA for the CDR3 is TGTGCCATTACGACAGCTACAGATACGCAGTATTTT. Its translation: CAITTATDTQYF.

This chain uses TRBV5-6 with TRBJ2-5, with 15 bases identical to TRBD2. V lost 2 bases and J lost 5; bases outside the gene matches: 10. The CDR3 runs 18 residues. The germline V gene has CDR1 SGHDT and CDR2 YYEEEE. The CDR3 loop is CASSLGTSGGTGLETQYF. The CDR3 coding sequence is TGTGCCAGCAGCTTAGGGACTAGCGGGGGGACTGGGTTGGAGACCCAGTACTTC.

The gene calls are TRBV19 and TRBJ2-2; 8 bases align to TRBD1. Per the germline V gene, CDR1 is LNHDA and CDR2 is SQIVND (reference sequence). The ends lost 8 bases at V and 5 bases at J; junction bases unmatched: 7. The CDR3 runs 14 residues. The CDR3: CASDRGFGTGELFF. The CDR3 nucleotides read TGTGCCAGTGACAGGGGTTTTGGGACCGGGGAGCTGTTTTTT.

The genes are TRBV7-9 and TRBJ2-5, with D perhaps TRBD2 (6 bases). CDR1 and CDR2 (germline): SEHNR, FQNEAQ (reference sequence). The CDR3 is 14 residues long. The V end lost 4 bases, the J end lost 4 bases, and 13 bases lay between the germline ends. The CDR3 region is CASSSLTRRETQYF. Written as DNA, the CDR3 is TGTGCCAGCAGCTCGCTGACTAGGAGAGAGACCCAGTACTTC.

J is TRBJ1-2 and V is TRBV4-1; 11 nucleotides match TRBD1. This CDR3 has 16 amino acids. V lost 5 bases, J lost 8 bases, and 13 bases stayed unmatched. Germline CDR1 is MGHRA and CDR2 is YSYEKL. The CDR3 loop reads CASSLRRGQGAWGYTF. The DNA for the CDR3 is TGCGCCAGCAGCTTAAGACGTGGACAGGGGGCTTGGGGCTACACCTTC.

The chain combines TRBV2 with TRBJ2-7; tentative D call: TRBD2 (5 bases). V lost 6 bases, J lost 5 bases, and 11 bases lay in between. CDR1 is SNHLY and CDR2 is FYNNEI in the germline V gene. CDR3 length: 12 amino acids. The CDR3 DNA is TGTGCCAGCAGCCGGACGACTAACGAGCAGTACTTC. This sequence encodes CASSRTTNEQYF.

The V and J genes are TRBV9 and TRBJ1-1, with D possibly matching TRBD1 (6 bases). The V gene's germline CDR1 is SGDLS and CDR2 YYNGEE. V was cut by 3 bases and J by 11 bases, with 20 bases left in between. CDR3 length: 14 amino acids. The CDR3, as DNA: TGTGCCAGCAGCGGGGAGGGGTGGAGACAGGCGGCTTTCTTT. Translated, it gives CASSGEGWRQAAFF.